The 24 T cell receptor beta chains presented below share a single source sample, sequenced in a study of T cell responses to AZD1222 COVID-19 vaccine. Measured with immunoSEQ multiplex PCR; TCRdb has only the in-frame clones, and not every one. Of some 150,000 clones in the sample, approximately 87% are singletons; the top ten hold roughly 5.8%. Sample: peripheral blood, taken on day 0 of MenACWY control vaccination. The origin of the receptors is an adult in good health.

The rearrangement links TRBV7-2 to TRBJ2-5; TRBD1 agrees at 7 bases. V was clipped by 1 base and J by 4 bases; unmatched bases: 6. This CDR3 has 15 residues. Looked up from germline, CDR1 is SGHTA and CDR2 is FQGNSA. The CDR3, as DNA: TGTGCCAGCAGCTTAGTGCAGGGGGTATTAGAGACCCAGTACTTC. As protein: CASSLVQGVLETQYF.

The rearrangement uses TRBV2 and TRBJ1-1; D is perhaps TRBD1 (5 bases). This CDR3 has 13 amino acids. With 6 bases removed from V and 1 base from J, the gap between germline ends came to 9 bases. Germline V gives CDR1 SNHLY, CDR2 FYNNEI. The CDR3 reads CASSLTENTEAFF. CDR3 DNA: TGTGCCAGCAGCTTGACAGAGAACACTGAAGCTTTCTTT.

The rearrangement links TRBV5-1 to TRBJ2-5; D possibly corresponds to TRBD1 (6 bases). Germline V gene data show CDR1 as SGHRS and CDR2 as YFSETQ. Trimming took 3 bases from V and 2 from J, leaving 11 bases between them. This CDR3 spans 14 amino acids. CDR3 DNA: TGCGCCAGCAGCTCAGGGACAACTCAAGAGACCCAGTACTTC. Amino acid sequence: CASSSGTTQETQYF.

In DNA, the CDR3 is TGTGCCAGCAGCTTGGGCTATAGGACAGTGAACACTGAAGCTTTCTTT. Translating it yields CASSLGYRTVNTEAFF. The rearrangement joins TRBV5-8 to TRBJ1-1; the D gene is possibly TRBD1 (6 bases). The V end was cut by 0 bases, the J end by 0 bases, with 12 bases between. The CDR3 spans 16 residues. Per the germline V gene, CDR1 is SGHTS and CDR2 is YDEGEE.

The V and J genes are TRBV11-2 and TRBJ2-1, with a tentative D call TRBD2 (6 bases). The ends were cut back, 5 bases at V and 8 bases at J, with 19 bases in the middle. The germline V gene encodes CDR1 SGHAT and CDR2 FQNNGV. This CDR3 contains 15 residues. CDR3 in amino acids: CASSRRLTGADEQFF. The CDR3 DNA sequence: TGTGCCAGCAGCCGCCGACTGACGGGAGCAGATGAGCAGTTCTTC.

This clone was counted once. V is TRBV30 and J is TRBJ1-5; TRBD1 matches 9 bases. The germline gives CDR1 GTSNPN, CDR2 SVGIG (reference sequence). This CDR3 has 20 residues. The V gene end was trimmed by 2 bases and the J gene end by 5 bases; junction bases not matched to a gene: 22. The CDR3 nucleotides are TGTGCCTGGAGTCCATTCGGGTTGACAGGGGGTTTGGCGGCAGATCAGCCCCAGCATTTT. Translating gives CAWSPFGLTGGLAADQPQHF. The complete variable domain, with remaining parts taken from reference TRBV30 and TRBJ1-5, reads SQTIHQWPATLVQPVGSPLSLECTVEGTSNPNLYWYRQAAGRGLQLLFYSVGIGQISSEVPQNLSASRPQDRQFILSSKKLLLSDSGFYLCAWSPFGLTGGLAADQPQHFGDGTRLSIL.

The chain combines TRBV7-9 with TRBJ2-7; 8 positions agree with TRBD2. V trimming: 8 bases; J trimming: 6 bases; junction bases outside the gene matches: 15. Per the germline V gene, CDR1 is SEHNR and CDR2 is FQNEAQ (reference sequence). The CDR3 length is 15 residues. The CDR3 loop is CASHRSASGRGEQYF. CDR3 nucleotide sequence: TGTGCCAGCCACAGAAGCGCCAGCGGGAGAGGCGAGCAGTACTTC.

The chain joins TRBV6-6 to TRBJ1-6; 10 positions agree with TRBD1. Trimming cost V 6 bases and J 8 bases; bases outside gene matches: 7. CDR1 is MNHNY and CDR2 is SVGAGI in the germline V gene (reference sequence). The CDR3 extends over 15 amino acids. The CDR3 DNA is TGTGCCAGCAGACCTGGACAGGGGGGAGATTCACCCCTCCACTTT. Its protein is CASRPGQGGDSPLHF.

The chain carries TRBV5-1 and TRBJ2-5, with unresolved D. The length of the CDR3 is 11 residues. Per germline, CDR1 SGHRS and CDR2 YFSETQ. Trimming shortened V by 7 bases and J by 2 bases, and 6 bases separated the two germline ends. The CDR3 sequence is CASGSQETQYF. The CDR3 bases are TGCGCCAGCGGGTCACAAGAGACCCAGTACTTC.

The chain uses TRBV7-3 and TRBJ2-4, with D possibly being TRBD2 (6 bases). The CDR3 spans 15 residues. Germline V gene sequence: CDR1 SGHTA, CDR2 FQGTGA. V was trimmed by 2 bases and J by 9 bases, leaving 17 bases between them. CDR3 amino acids: CASSLYGTRDVIQYF. CDR3 bases: TGTGCCAGCAGCTTATACGGGACTCGGGACGTCATTCAGTACTTC. Using reference TRBV7-3 and TRBJ2-4 for the parts outside the CDR3, the full variable domain is GAGVSQTPSNKVTEKGKYVELRCDPISGHTALYWYRQSLGQGPEFLIYFQGTGAADDSGLPNDRFFAVRPEGSVSTLKIQRTERGDSAVYLCASSLYGTRDVIQYFGAGTRLSVL.

A word on this clone: The germline gene is not matched at one end of the junction; a read error may be the cause. The chain carries TRBV7-7 and TRBJ2-7; 9 bases are shared with TRBD1. The length of the CDR3 is 15 residues. The V gene's germline CDR1 is SSHAT and CDR2 FNYEAQ (reference sequence). CDR3 nucleotides: TGTGCTAGCAGCCCCCGGGACAGGGCTTTCCACGAGCAGTACTTC. This sequence encodes CASSPRDRAFHEQYF.

V usage is TRBV11-1 and J usage is TRBJ2-7, with a weak D call TRBD2 (6 bases). This CDR3 has 14 residues. CDR1 is SGHAT, CDR2 FQDESV, per germline (reference sequence). The V end lost 5 bases, the J end lost 2 bases, and 13 bases lay between the germline ends. Written as DNA, the CDR3 is TGTGCCAGCAGCCAAGGGACTTACACCTACGAGCAGTACTTC. Translating it yields CASSQGTYTYEQYF.

V and J are TRBV18 and TRBJ1-5; D gene unclear. CDR3 size: 15 residues. Germline V gene sequence: CDR1 KGHSH, CDR2 LQKENI. The V and J ends lost 2 bases and 7 bases respectively, with 15 bases between them. CDR3 residues: CASSPTAGVLQPQHF. The CDR3 coding sequence is TGTGCCAGCTCACCAACCGCTGGGGTACTCCAGCCCCAGCATTTT.

This chain uses TRBV2 with TRBJ2-7; D gene ambiguous. Germline loops: CDR1 SNHLY, CDR2 FYNNEI. Between the trimmed V and J ends, which lost 4 bases and 4 bases, there was a span of 8 bases. The CDR3 runs to 12 residues. The CDR3 loop reads CASSVSGYEQYV. In DNA, the CDR3 is TGTGCCAGCAGTGTAAGTGGGTACGAGCAGTACGTC.

This clone was detected only once. This rearrangement joins TRBV28 to TRBJ2-1; 7 bases agree with TRBD1. This CDR3 has 11 residues. Trimming removed 11 bases from V and 8 bases from J; junction bases left unmatched: 6. CDR1 MDHEN and CDR2 SYDVKM come from the germline V gene. The CDR3 is CASQGTDEQFF. CDR3 DNA sequence: TGTGCCTCACAGGGGACGGATGAGCAGTTCTTC.

The chain carries TRBV28 and TRBJ1-2; D remains unclear. The V gene's germline CDR1 is MDHEN and CDR2 SYDVKM. Between the trimmed V and J ends, which lost 1 base and 4 bases, there was a span of 16 bases. The CDR3 covers 16 residues. CDR3 DNA sequence: TGTGCCAGCAGTTTATTTGGGGAAGCCGAGGGCTATGGCTACACCTTC. It specifies CASSLFGEAEGYGYTF.

CDR3 sequence: CASSLRQGYSPLHF. CDR3 in DNA: TGTGCCAGCAGTCTCCGACAGGGATATTCACCCCTCCACTTT. The V and J genes are TRBV6-5 and TRBJ1-6; 7 bases agree with TRBD1. The CDR3 runs to 14 residues. Trimming at V came to 5 bases and at J to 8 bases, leaving 6 bases not matched to a gene. The germline gives CDR1 MNHEY, CDR2 SVGAGI.

The rearrangement links TRBV19 to TRBJ1-2, with D uncertain. CDR3 length: 12 residues. The germline V and J ends were trimmed by 5 bases and 3 bases, with 7 bases remaining between them. Germline assignment: CDR1 LNHDA and CDR2 SQIVND (reference sequence). This CDR3 is CASSPVHYGYTF. CDR3 nucleotides: TGTGCCAGTAGTCCCGTTCACTATGGCTACACCTTC.

This chain uses TRBV6-6 with TRBJ1-4, with unresolved D. The CDR3 contains 13 residues. Germline V gene lookup returns CDR1 MNHNY and CDR2 SVGAGI (reference sequence). Trimming pared 5 bases from V and 7 bases from J, leaving 11 bases between. CDR3 bases: TGTGCCAGCAGTCCCAGGATGGCTGAAAAACTGTTTTTT. Residues: CASSPRMAEKLFF.

This chain uses TRBV12-5 with TRBJ2-3, with a possible D match to TRBD1 (6 bases). Per germline, CDR1 LGHNT and CDR2 FRNRAP. Trimming left V 6 bases short and J 2 bases short, with 12 bases between. The CDR3 spans 14 residues. CDR3 in DNA: TGTGCTAGTGGCCCCGGGACAATCACAGATACGCAGTATTTT. Amino acids: CASGPGTITDTQYF.

This sequence joins TRBV5-8 and TRBJ2-4, with 9 bases that match TRBD1. V lost 4 bases, J lost 8 bases, and 10 bases stayed unmatched. Germline assignment: CDR1 SGHTS and CDR2 YDEGEE. The CDR3 loop spans 15 amino acids. CDR3 DNA: TGTGCCAGCAGCGAAACAGGGGGCCCTGGGGACATTCAGTACTTC. It codes for CASSETGGPGDIQYF.

The chain has TRBV11-3 and TRBJ2-7, with TRBD2 matching 8 bases. Trimming cost V 5 bases and J 5 bases; bases outside gene matches: 2. Germline values: CDR1 SGHNT, CDR2 YENEEA. This CDR3 spans 12 amino acids. CDR3 in amino acids: CASSPGLDEQYF. The CDR3 DNA is TGTGCCAGCAGCCCGGGACTAGACGAGCAGTACTTC. Supplemented by reference TRBV11-3 and TRBJ2-7, the full variable domain reads EAGVVQSPRYKIIEKKQPVAFWCNPISGHNTLYWYLQNLGQGPELLIRYENEEAVDDSQLPKDRFSAERLKGVDSTLKIQPAELGDSAVYLCASSPGLDEQYFGPGTRLTVT.

This chain uses TRBV30 with TRBJ2-7; D might be TRBD2 (5 bases). The CDR3 loop spans 13 amino acids. Between the trimmed V and J ends, which lost 2 bases and 2 bases, there was a span of 10 bases. Germline V gene sequence: CDR1 GTSNPN, CDR2 SVGIG (reference sequence). CDR3 in amino acids: CAWSTGSPYEQYF. DNA for the CDR3: TGTGCCTGGAGTACTGGGAGCCCCTACGAGCAGTACTTC.

V usage is TRBV3-1 (or the pseudogene TRBV3-2) and J usage is TRBJ1-1; D call uncertain. CDR1 and CDR2 from the germline V gene are LGHDT and YNNKEL (reference sequence). This CDR3 is built from 12 residues. Trimming cost V 4 bases and J 3 bases, with 6 bases left between them. The chain's CDR3 is CASSRADTEAFF. The CDR3 DNA reads as TGTGCCAGCAGCCGAGCGGACACTGAAGCTTTCTTT.